Sequencing of this T cell receptor beta chain was carried out in a study of beta chain features in type 1 diabetes (dated by TCRdb to 2016 to 2019). A note on the overall study: Mean age, gender distribution, total cell number and subset yield did not differ between patients and healthy donors. Naive and central memory subsets were obtained from all 28 donors, but regulatory and stem cell-like memory subsets were isolated from only 8 patients and roughly eight healthy donors. In the study, recently diagnosed type 1 diabetes patients and matched healthy donors were compared on the TCRB repertoires of their sorted circulating CD4+ T cell subsets. A total of about 100 million sorted cells were examined across all samples, and RNA yield correlated strongly with the number of cells per subset.

Each donor gave one peripheral blood draw, roughly 120 mL on average, collected into heparinised tubes. A BD FACSAria II and a panel including CD45RO, CCR7, CD25, CD127, CD95 and CD27 were used to sort naive, central memory, regulatory and stem cell-like memory CD4+ T cells. A purity above 98% was achieved for all sorted populations. PBMCs were separated immediately by Lymphoprep density gradient centrifugation and were stained directly, without being cultured. Samples were stained and sorted in pairs, with one healthy donor and one patient per experiment, so that batch effects were minimized. Trimming at the junction amounts to 4 bases on V and 5 bases on J, and the germline ends lie 21 bases apart. CDR1 and CDR2 are read off the germline V gene as SGDLS and YYNGEE. Inclusive of the bounding cysteine and phenylalanine, the CDR3 is 16 residues long. CDR3 DNA only is kept here, 48 bases in frame from base 1.

The investigation overall reported the following: Naive, central memory and regulatory TCRB repertoires appeared to be more similar among patients than among healthy donors. A moderate but significant shortening of TCRB CDR3 length was observed in type 1 diabetes patients in all four CD4+ subsets. Shorter templates might have been favored by PCR, but patient and control samples were amplified and corrected together, so both groups would have been affected equally by any skew. Because cDNA was sequenced instead of genomic DNA, activated cells with high expression could be over-represented, although the groups did not differ in activation or CD3 levels. At VDJ recombination sites, type 1 diabetes patients had fewer insertions and more deleted nucleotides, which implies abnormalities in thymic rearrangement. Because the HLA sub-analyses included only small numbers of individuals, any influence of HLA type on TCRB rearrangement was left unresolved.

The High Capacity cDNA Reverse Transcription Kit was used to reverse transcribe all of the isolated RNA, meaning that expressed TCRB transcripts were what got sequenced. Naive, central memory and regulatory T cell samples underwent deep immunoSEQ sequencing, averaging around 4 million total reads per sample. Sorted cells were lysed in RLT buffer and RNA was extracted with DNase-treated RNeasy Micro or Mini kits, depending on cell number. To prevent cross-contamination, each cell subset was processed individually, whereas patient and healthy donor samples were processed jointly. TCRB sequences were amplified from cDNA with the immunoSEQ multiplex PCR, producing 87-bp fragments spanning the CDR3 region. Sequencing of the amplicons was done on the Illumina HiSeq platform. On the study's bioinformatics: PCR bias was computationally corrected using synthetic template baselines, reads within Hamming distance 2 were collapsed, and singletons that could not be merged were discarded. Reads were aligned against IMGT so that V, D and J genes, CDR3 length and insertions or deletions at six rearrangement sites could be assigned. Within each subset, clonotype counts were normalized to the number of sorted cells before true diversity and Gini coefficients were calculated with the tcR R package. The overlap coefficient, calculated on TCRB nucleotide sequences, was used to measure repertoire sharing. TCRdb mirrors the immuneACCESS table, restricted to in-frame sequences. Some clones are absent from its copies; in checked studies, under half trace to an unresolved V gene, and the reason for the others is unknown. D and trimming were read from the DNA, whereas the V and J calls and clone size are those reported in that table. The sample table records under 250,000 clones; about 25% of these occur just once. The ten biggest clones cover roughly 4.1% of the sample.

To note about this clone: What antigen it recognizes has not been identified. No base-level quality is on record; no much larger clone is a single base apart.

Recombination connected TRBV9 to TRBJ2-5, and TRBD2 may be the D gene, going by 5 matching bases. The specimen was central memory CD4+ T cells from blood. This receptor was taken from a young man in good health. The bases read TGTGCCAGCAGCCTACTCCCCGGGTCCAGAGGGGAGACCCAGTACTTC. It translates to CASSLLPGSRGETQYF.